A selection of T cell receptor beta chains follows, all from one sample in a study of blood T cell repertoires in COVID-19. Some clones are missing from TCRdb's copy, which holds only in-frame ones; the method was immunoSEQ multiplex PCR. The sample gives roughly 330,000 clones, around 90% of which show up once; approximately 6.5% is in the top ten. Sequencing was carried out using peripheral blood. These receptors came from a man aged 18 to 29 who had recovered from COVID-19. CDR3s include the opening cysteine and the closing phenylalanine or tryptophan. Each record gives: clone size, CDR3 length, V gene, D gene, J gene, CDR3 DNA, CDR3 protein. A D gene is named only where the DNA matches it firmly. The size of a clone is reported for some rows only, either as once, few or many, or as a class for expanded clones.

clone size: -; CDR3 length: 14; V gene: TRBV7-9; D gene: -; J gene: TRBJ2-2; CDR3 DNA: TGTGCCAGCAGCCCCACGACTCTAACCGGGGAGCTGTTTTTT; CDR3 protein: CASSPTTLTGELFF
clone size: -; CDR3 length: 15; V gene: TRBV6-5; D gene: -; J gene: TRBJ1-6; CDR3 DNA: TGTGCCAGCGGCCAACAGGCGCTCCTTAATTCACCCCTCCACTTT; CDR3 protein: CASGQQALLNSPLHF
clone size: -; CDR3 length: 15; V gene: TRBV10-1; D gene: TRBD2; J gene: TRBJ2-3; CDR3 DNA: TGCGCCAGCAGTGGGCAACTAGCGGGTGAGGATACGCAGTATTTT; CDR3 protein: CASSGQLAGEDTQYF
clone size: -; CDR3 length: 18; V gene: TRBV12-5; D gene: TRBD2; J gene: TRBJ2-2; CDR3 DNA: TGTGCTAGTGGTTTGACTTTAGCGGGAGGGCGGAACACCGGGGAGCTGTTTTTT; CDR3 protein: CASGLTLAGGRNTGELFF
clone size: -; CDR3 length: 16; V gene: TRBV11-3; D gene: TRBD1; J gene: TRBJ1-1; CDR3 DNA: TGTGCCAGCAGCCCAGGGGGTCCCTCCTTGAACACTGAAGCTTTCTTT; CDR3 protein: CASSPGGPSLNTEAFF
clone size: -; CDR3 length: 13; V gene: TRBV29-1; D gene: -; J gene: TRBJ1-6; CDR3 DNA: TGCAGCGTTGGACAGACATATAATTCACCCCTCCACTTT; CDR3 protein: CSVGQTYNSPLHF
clone size: -; CDR3 length: 13; V gene: TRBV28; D gene: -; J gene: TRBJ1-2; CDR3 DNA: TGTGCCAGCAGTGGCAGGGGTGGGTATGGCTACACCTTC; CDR3 protein: CASSGRGGYGYTF
clone size: once; CDR3 length: 14; V gene: TRBV29-1; D gene: TRBD1; J gene: TRBJ2-3; CDR3 DNA: TGCAGCGGGAGGGGACAGGGGGGCACAGATACGCAGTATTTT; CDR3 protein: CSGRGQGGTDTQYF
clone size: -; CDR3 length: 14; V gene: TRBV7-3; D gene: -; J gene: TRBJ1-2; CDR3 DNA: TGTGCCAGCAGCCATGGAGAAAGCGGCTATGGCTACACCTTC; CDR3 protein: CASSHGESGYGYTF
clone size: once; CDR3 length: 15; V gene: TRBV9; D gene: TRBD1; J gene: TRBJ2-7; CDR3 DNA: TGTGCCAGCAGCCTCGGGACAGCTTCCAGCTACGAGCAGTACTTC; CDR3 protein: CASSLGTASSYEQYF
clone size: -; CDR3 length: 15; V gene: TRBV6-5; D gene: TRBD2; J gene: TRBJ2-7; CDR3 DNA: TGTGCCAGCAGTTACTCCGGGGGGGACTCCTACGAGCAGTACTTC; CDR3 protein: CASSYSGGDSYEQYF
clone size: -; CDR3 length: 15; V gene: TRBV7-3; D gene: TRBD2; J gene: TRBJ2-3; CDR3 DNA: TGTGCCAGCAGCTTAGCGGGGGGCAGCACAGATACGCAGTATTTT; CDR3 protein: CASSLAGGSTDTQYF
clone size: -; CDR3 length: 16; V gene: TRBV5-4; D gene: TRBD2; J gene: TRBJ2-5; CDR3 DNA: TGTGCCAGCAGCACGTCTGCGGGAGGGCCCGGAGAGACCCAGTACTTC; CDR3 protein: CASSTSAGGPGETQYF
clone size: -; CDR3 length: 17; V gene: TRBV28; D gene: TRBD2; J gene: TRBJ2-5; CDR3 DNA: TGTGCCACCCTCGGTGGGGCTAGCGTGAGCGGGATGGAGACCCAGTACTTC; CDR3 protein: CATLGGASVSGMETQYF
clone size: -; CDR3 length: 13; V gene: TRBV6-1; D gene: -; J gene: TRBJ2-7; CDR3 DNA: TGTGCCAGCAGTGAAGTAGTCGTCAACGAGCAGTACTTC; CDR3 protein: CASSEVVVNEQYF
clone size: -; CDR3 length: 15; V gene: TRBV6-1; D gene: -; J gene: TRBJ2-3; CDR3 DNA: TGTGCCAGCAGTGAAGTGGGGCCGGGCACAGATACGCAGTATTTT; CDR3 protein: CASSEVGPGTDTQYF
clone size: -; CDR3 length: 12; V gene: TRBV3-1/TRBV3-2; D gene: -; J gene: TRBJ2-2; CDR3 DNA: TGTGCCAGCAGCCTCGAGGATTGGGAGCTGTTTTTT; CDR3 protein: CASSLEDWELFF
clone size: -; CDR3 length: 13; V gene: TRBV6-2/TRBV6-3; D gene: -; J gene: TRBJ1-2; CDR3 DNA: TGTGCCAGCAGTTCAGGGCCCCCCTATGGCTACACCTTC; CDR3 protein: CASSSGPPYGYTF
clone size: -; CDR3 length: 16; V gene: TRBV7-2; D gene: TRBD2; J gene: TRBJ2-7; CDR3 DNA: TGTGCCAGCAGCTCAGGACTAGCGGGGGGGTTGTACGAGCAGTACTTC; CDR3 protein: CASSSGLAGGLYEQYF
clone size: -; CDR3 length: 17; V gene: TRBV19; D gene: TRBD2; J gene: TRBJ2-1; CDR3 DNA: TGTGCCAGTAGTCCCCGGGAGTGGGGGGGGTCCTACAATGAGCAGTTCTTC; CDR3 protein: CASSPREWGGSYNEQFF
clone size: -; CDR3 length: 16; V gene: TRBV9; D gene: TRBD2; J gene: TRBJ2-3; CDR3 DNA: TGTGCCAGCAGCGTAGTAGCGGGAGGGCCGAAAGATACGCAGTATTTT; CDR3 protein: CASSVVAGGPKDTQYF
clone size: -; CDR3 length: 14; V gene: TRBV27; D gene: -; J gene: TRBJ1-1; CDR3 DNA: TGTGCCAGCAGTTTATCGAGGGGGAGCACTGAAGCTTTCTTT; CDR3 protein: CASSLSRGSTEAFF
clone size: -; CDR3 length: 15; V gene: TRBV19; D gene: -; J gene: TRBJ2-2; CDR3 DNA: TGTGCCAGTAGTATAGCCGGTCGGGGCACCGGGGAGCTGTTTTTT; CDR3 protein: CASSIAGRGTGELFF
clone size: -; CDR3 length: 15; V gene: TRBV18; D gene: -; J gene: TRBJ1-1; CDR3 DNA: TGTGCCAGCTCACCAGAGATCGGTTCGGGCACTGAAGCTTTCTTT; CDR3 protein: CASSPEIGSGTEAFF
clone size: -; CDR3 length: 15; V gene: TRBV7-2; D gene: TRBD1; J gene: TRBJ1-1; CDR3 DNA: TGTGCCAGCAGCCCCCAGGGGGGATTGGGCACTGAAGCTTTCTTT; CDR3 protein: CASSPQGGLGTEAFF
clone size: -; CDR3 length: 13; V gene: TRBV19; D gene: TRBD1; J gene: TRBJ1-2; CDR3 DNA: TGTGCCAGTACCCCGGGACAGGTCTATGGCTACACCTTC; CDR3 protein: CASTPGQVYGYTF
clone size: -; CDR3 length: 13; V gene: TRBV2; D gene: -; J gene: TRBJ1-4; CDR3 DNA: TGTGCCAGCAGACAGGGACCTAATGAAAAACTGTTTTTT; CDR3 protein: CASRQGPNEKLFF
clone size: -; CDR3 length: 14; V gene: TRBV7-8; D gene: -; J gene: TRBJ1-1; CDR3 DNA: TGTGCCAGCACCCTTCGGGGGTATTCCACTGAAGCTTTCTTT; CDR3 protein: CASTLRGYSTEAFF
clone size: -; CDR3 length: 15; V gene: TRBV9; D gene: TRBD1; J gene: TRBJ1-2; CDR3 DNA: TGTGCCAGCAGCGCATGGGACAGGGTCAACTATGGCTACACCTTC; CDR3 protein: CASSAWDRVNYGYTF
clone size: -; CDR3 length: 20; V gene: TRBV6-2/TRBV6-3; D gene: TRBD2; J gene: TRBJ2-1; CDR3 DNA: TGTGCCAGCAGTTACGACGCCTTGACTAGCGGGGGCTTCGAAAACAATGAGCAGTTCTTC; CDR3 protein: CASSYDALTSGGFENNEQFF
clone size: few; CDR3 length: 17; V gene: TRBV9; D gene: TRBD1; J gene: TRBJ2-7; CDR3 DNA: TGTGCCAGCAGCGTAGGGCAGGGGGCGACGCCTTCCTACGAGCAGTACTTC; CDR3 protein: CASSVGQGATPSYEQYF
clone size: -; CDR3 length: 18; V gene: TRBV7-2; D gene: TRBD2; J gene: TRBJ2-7; CDR3 DNA: TGTGCCAGCAGCCCTCGGATTAGCGGGGGTCCATTGAGGTACGAGCAGTACTTC; CDR3 protein: CASSPRISGGPLRYEQYF
clone size: -; CDR3 length: 17; V gene: TRBV27; D gene: -; J gene: TRBJ1-1; CDR3 DNA: TGTGCCAGCAGTTCCGGGGTTCTTCTTTTCGGGGACACTGAAGCTTTCTTT; CDR3 protein: CASSSGVLLFGDTEAFF